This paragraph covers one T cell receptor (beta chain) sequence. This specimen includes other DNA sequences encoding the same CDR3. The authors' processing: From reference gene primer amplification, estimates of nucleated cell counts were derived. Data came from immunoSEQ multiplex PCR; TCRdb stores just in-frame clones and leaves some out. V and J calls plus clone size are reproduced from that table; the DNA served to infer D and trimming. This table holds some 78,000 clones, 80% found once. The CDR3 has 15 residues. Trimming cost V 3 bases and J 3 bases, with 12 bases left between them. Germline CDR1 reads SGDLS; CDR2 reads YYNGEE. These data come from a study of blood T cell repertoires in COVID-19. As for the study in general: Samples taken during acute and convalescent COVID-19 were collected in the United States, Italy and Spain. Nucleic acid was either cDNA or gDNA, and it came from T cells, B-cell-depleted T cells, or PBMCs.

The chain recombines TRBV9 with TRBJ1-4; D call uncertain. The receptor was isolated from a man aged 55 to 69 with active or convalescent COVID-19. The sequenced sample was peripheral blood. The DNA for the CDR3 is TGTGCCAGCAGCGCACAACCGGGAGCTAATGAAAAACTGTTTTTT. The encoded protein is CASSAQPGANEKLFF.